These T cell receptor beta chains were read from a single sample in a study of shared clonotypes between healthy human individuals. The method was immunoSEQ multiplex PCR; TCRdb's version includes in-frame clones alone and lacks a portion of them. In the table there are under 1,900,000 clones, roughly 98.5% of which are singletons. The specimen sequenced was naive CD4+ T cells sorted from blood. All receptors derive from a young man in good health. Each CDR3 is given with its conserved first and last residue. The D gene is left open where the match is weak. Size values are once, few and many counts, or a class for expanded clones, and some rows have none.

DNA,CDR3,V,size,D,J
TGCGCCAGCAGTGAAGCAGGGAACGGTAGGCCCCAGCATTTT,CASSEAGNGRPQHF,TRBV10-1,once,-,TRBJ1-5
TGTGCCAGCAGCTTTGGGAGGAGCCAAGAGACCCAGTACTTC,CASSFGRSQETQYF,TRBV5-4,-,-,TRBJ2-5
TGTGCCAGCAGTTCTTTCTACGAGCAGTACTTC,CASSSFYEQYF,TRBV25-1,-,-,TRBJ2-7
TGTGCCAGCAGCCCCACCGGGGATACGCAGTATTTT,CASSPTGDTQYF,TRBV7-3,-,-,TRBJ2-3
TGCGCCAGCAGCTTGCGGCAGAGCACAGATACGCAGTATTTT,CASSLRQSTDTQYF,TRBV5-1,once,-,TRBJ2-3
TGTGCCAGCAGCAACCGACAGGGGGGTACCTACAATGAGCAGTTCTTC,CASSNRQGGTYNEQFF,TRBV7-8,-,TRBD1,TRBJ2-1
TGCGCCAGCAGCTTGGGATTAGCGCGAATGAACACTGAAGCTTTCTTT,CASSLGLARMNTEAFF,TRBV5-1,-,-,TRBJ1-1
TGTGCCAGCAGTACCGGGACTAGAGGCCAAGAGACCCAGTACTTC,CASSTGTRGQETQYF,TRBV11-2,-,TRBD2,TRBJ2-5
TGTGCCAGCAGCCTACAGGGGTTCGGCACTGAAGCTTTCTTT,CASSLQGFGTEAFF,TRBV11-3,-,TRBD1,TRBJ1-1
TGTGCCAGCGGCCCGATGGGTGAGCAGTACTTC,CASGPMGEQYF,TRBV27,-,-,TRBJ2-7
TGTGCCAGCAGCCACTCCACGATCTACGAGCAGTACTTC,CASSHSTIYEQYF,TRBV14,-,-,TRBJ2-7
TGTGCCACCAGCGAGGGGTTCTCCTACAATGAGCAGTTCTTC,CATSEGFSYNEQFF,TRBV15,-,-,TRBJ2-1
TGTGCCAGCAGCTTAAACAGAGGGAGACCGGAGGAGCCCCAGCATTTT,CASSLNRGRPEEPQHF,TRBV7-8,-,-,TRBJ1-5
TGTGCCAGCAGTTCGGGTAGCGGGGCTTACAATGAGCAGTTCTTC,CASSSGSGAYNEQFF,TRBV28,-,TRBD2,TRBJ2-1
TGTGCCAGCAGCTTAGTTCCGGGGGTTTCCGAGCAGTACTTC,CASSLVPGVSEQYF,TRBV7-2,-,-,TRBJ2-7
TGTGCCAGCAGCTTGGGGCCAGGGAGTGCCAGCGAGCAGTACTTC,CASSLGPGSASEQYF,TRBV5-6,-,-,TRBJ2-7
TGTGCCAGCAGCTTAACTTCGGGAAACACCGGGGAGCTGTTTTTT,CASSLTSGNTGELFF,TRBV7-3,-,-,TRBJ2-2
TGTGCCAGCAGTTTGGTGGACAGTCAGGGATTGGAAAAACTGTTTTTT,CASSLVDSQGLEKLFF,TRBV28,-,-,TRBJ1-4
TGTGCCAGCAGCTCAGAGACTATTAGGCGACCCTACGAGCAGTACTTC,CASSSETIRRPYEQYF,TRBV7-8,-,-,TRBJ2-7
TGTGCCGGCCTGGGACAGATGGGGGAACTGTTTTTT,CAGLGQMGELFF,TRBV7-9,-,TRBD1,TRBJ1-4
TGTGCCAGTAGTATTGGACCCTTAGGGGGAGAGACCCAGTACTTC,CASSIGPLGGETQYF,TRBV19,-,-,TRBJ2-5
TGTGCCAGTAGTATAGGCCCGGCAGAAACCTACGAGCAGTACTTC,CASSIGPAETYEQYF,TRBV19,-,-,TRBJ2-7
TGTGCCACCAGCAGAGACCAGACAGGGCTGTATGAAAAACTGTTTTTT,CATSRDQTGLYEKLFF,TRBV15,-,TRBD1,TRBJ1-4
TGTGCCAGCAGCCCGGAAAATAGCAATCAGCCCCAGCATTTT,CASSPENSNQPQHF,TRBV2,-,-,TRBJ1-5
TGTGCCAGCAGCCCGACAGGGGTCTCCTACAATGAGCAGTTCTTC,CASSPTGVSYNEQFF,TRBV11-2,-,TRBD1,TRBJ2-1
TGCGCCAGCAGCGGAACTAGCGCGAGCACAGATACGCAGTATTTT,CASSGTSASTDTQYF,TRBV5-1,-,TRBD2,TRBJ2-3
TGCGCCAGCAGCCCAGGGACTAGTGTTGGTCTTTTGGATACGCAGTATTTT,CASSPGTSVGLLDTQYF,TRBV4-1,once,TRBD2,TRBJ2-3
TGCGCCAGCAGCTTGGATCCAGGGACGTACGAGCAGTACTTC,CASSLDPGTYEQYF,TRBV5-1,-,-,TRBJ2-7
TGTGCCATCAGTGAAGTGCTGGGGGTAACCGGGGAGCTGTTTTTT,CAISEVLGVTGELFF,TRBV10-3,once,-,TRBJ2-2
TGCAGCGCAAAGAACACTGAAGCTTTCTTT,CSAKNTEAFF,TRBV29-1,few,-,TRBJ1-1
TGTGCCAGCAGTAAATCAGGGGATGGCTACACCTTC,CASSKSGDGYTF,TRBV7-8,once,-,TRBJ1-2
TGTGCCAGCAGCTTACAGGGGCAGGTGGATACGCAGTATTTT,CASSLQGQVDTQYF,TRBV7-9,once,-,TRBJ2-3
TGTGCCAGCTCACCAATGGGCCCCGATGAAAAACTGTTTTTT,CASSPMGPDEKLFF,TRBV18,-,-,TRBJ1-4
TGTGCCAGCAGAAGCCCCCCCTCCTATGGCTACATCTTC,CASRSPPSYGYIF,TRBV28,-,-,TRBJ1-2
TGTGCCAGCAGCCCGGGACAGGGTTGGCGAGGGGCCAACGTCCTGACTTTC,CASSPGQGWRGANVLTF,TRBV5-5,-,TRBD1,TRBJ2-6
TGTGCCAGCAGCTTAACGGGGGGGTATGGCTACACCTTC,CASSLTGGYGYTF,TRBV11-2,-,-,TRBJ1-2
TGTGCCAGTAGTATAGGAGGCGCCAACTCCTACGAGCAGTACTTC,CASSIGGANSYEQYF,TRBV19,-,-,TRBJ2-7
TGTGCCAGCAGCCAAGGAGTGGACAGGGAGACCCAGTACTTC,CASSQGVDRETQYF,TRBV5-4,-,TRBD1,TRBJ2-5
TGTGCCAGCAGTCCCCTGGGGTTCAGCAATCAGCCCCAGCATTTT,CASSPLGFSNQPQHF,TRBV28,-,-,TRBJ1-5
TGTGCCAGCAGTGCAGGGTTGTCGACCAACAATGAGCAGTTCTTC,CASSAGLSTNNEQFF,TRBV6-1,few,-,TRBJ2-1
TGTGCCAGCAGTGTCCCCCCCGGGTTGGTTTCTGAAGCTTTCTTT,CASSVPPGLVSEAFF,TRBV28,-,-,TRBJ1-1
TGTGCCAGCAGCTTAGGGGCAACAGATACGCAGTATTTT,CASSLGATDTQYF,TRBV7-2,-,-,TRBJ2-3
TGTGCCAGCAACACAGGGTTGGGAGGCTACACCTTC,CASNTGLGGYTF,TRBV28,once,-,TRBJ1-2
TGTGCCAGCAGCCCATCGCCCTTTTACAATGAGCAGTTCTTC,CASSPSPFYNEQFF,TRBV7-8,-,-,TRBJ2-1
TGTGCCAGCAGTCCGCTGCGGACAACCTACGACACCGGGGAGCTGTTTTTT,CASSPLRTTYDTGELFF,TRBV27,-,-,TRBJ2-2